The rows below give T cell receptor beta chains drawn from one sample of a study of blood T cell repertoires in COVID-19. The repertoire was sequenced with immunoSEQ multiplex PCR; TCRdb's copy has only in-frame clones and lacks some. Here the sample spans some 230,000 clones, 75% to 90% being singletons. Material for sequencing was peripheral blood. These receptor sequences come from a woman at least 80 years old with COVID-19, enrolled during active disease. Both conserved end residues are part of each CDR3. Fields, in order: J gene, D gene, clone size, V gene, CDR3 DNA, CDR3 protein. The D gene is left open where the match is weak. Only some rows state a clone size, as once, few, many or a class for expanded clones.

TRBJ1-3,TRBD1,NA,TRBV4-3,TGCGCCAGCAGCCAACGACAGGGGACTGGAAACACCATATATTTT,CASSQRQGTGNTIYF
TRBJ2-1,TRBD1,NA,TRBV6-5,TGTGCCAGCAGCTACCAAAACAGGGGTGGGGCAATGGGGCAGTTCTTC,CASSYQNRGGAMGQFF
TRBJ1-1,NA,NA,TRBV9,TGTGCCAGCAGCGTAGGGAGTTATAGTGGGACTGAAGCTTTCTTT,CASSVGSYSGTEAFF
TRBJ1-5,NA,few,TRBV30,TGTGCCTGGAGTGCTGGCAGTCGCAATCAGCCCCAGCATTTT,CAWSAGSRNQPQHF
TRBJ2-1,NA,NA,TRBV27,TGTGCCAGCAGTCTCCTACTAGATCGTGAGCAGTTCTTC,CASSLLLDREQFF
TRBJ2-2,NA,NA,TRBV5-6,TGTGCCAGCAGCTTTCCTTCAGGGTTTACCGGGGAGCTGTTTTTT,CASSFPSGFTGELFF
TRBJ2-1,TRBD1,few,TRBV14,TGTGCCAGCAGTAGGGACAGGGGAAGCGGACTAAGTACAAATGAGCAGTTCTTC,CASSRDRGSGLSTNEQFF
TRBJ1-1,NA,NA,TRBV5-4,TGTGCCAGCAGCTCAGGAAGAAAAGGGGGAGGGATGAACACTGAAGCTTTCTTT,CASSSGRKGGGMNTEAFF
TRBJ2-7,TRBD2,NA,TRBV4-2,TGTGCCAGCAGCCAAGCCGGGGGGGCCAGGAGAAACGAGCAGTACTTC,CASSQAGGARRNEQYF
TRBJ2-5,TRBD2,NA,TRBV6-1,TGTGCCAGCAGTGACCAAGGACTAGCCCCCGAGACCCAGTACTTC,CASSDQGLAPETQYF
TRBJ2-7,TRBD1,NA,TRBV29-1,TGCAGCGTTGGGGACAGACTTGAGCAGTACTTC,CSVGDRLEQYF
TRBJ2-2,NA,NA,TRBV6-5,TGTGCCAGCAGTTATTCGCGGGTACTGTATACCGGGGAGCTGTTTTTT,CASSYSRVLYTGELFF
TRBJ2-7,NA,NA,TRBV18,TGTGCCAGCTCACCCTCGGACAGCTCCTACGAGCAGTACTTC,CASSPSDSSYEQYF
TRBJ2-1,NA,NA,TRBV7-8,TGTGCCAGCAGCTTAAGGCTAGACAATGAGCAGTTCTTC,CASSLRLDNEQFF
TRBJ2-3,TRBD1,once,TRBV24-1,TGTGCCACCAGTGATTCCGGACAGGGCCGATCAACAGATACGCAGTATTTT,CATSDSGQGRSTDTQYF
TRBJ2-7,NA,few,TRBV7-3,TGTGCCAGCAGCTTATGGGCAGGGGTCAACTACGAGCAGTACTTC,CASSLWAGVNYEQYF
TRBJ1-2,TRBD1,NA,TRBV28,TGTGCCAGCAGGGGGCCAGGACAGGCGACTGGGGGCTACACCTTC,CASRGPGQATGGYTF
TRBJ1-2,NA,NA,TRBV28,TGTGCCAGCAGTTCCCCAGGGCAAGCTAACTATGGCTACACCTTC,CASSSPGQANYGYTF
TRBJ1-5,NA,NA,TRBV19,TGTGCCAGTAGCACCACAGGGTTAGGTCTTCGGGCCCAGCATTTT,CASSTTGLGLRAQHF
TRBJ2-7,NA,NA,TRBV2,TGTGCCAGCAGTACTCAGGGATCTTCCTACGAGCAGTACTTC,CASSTQGSSYEQYF
TRBJ2-2,NA,NA,TRBV4-1,TGCGCCAGCAGCCAGACCGGGACACAGAACACCGGGGAGCTGTTTTTT,CASSQTGTQNTGELFF
TRBJ1-5,TRBD1,NA,TRBV7-9,TGTGCCAGCAGCTTAGCCGGGACAGGGGGGGATCAGCCCCAGCATTTT,CASSLAGTGGDQPQHF
TRBJ2-5,NA,NA,TRBV6-2/TRBV6-3,TGTGCCAGCAGTGCTGTTGGGGCGTTGGTAGAGACCCAGTACTTC,CASSAVGALVETQYF
TRBJ1-4,TRBD1,NA,TRBV7-9,TGTGCCAGCAGCGTAGCGGGACAGGGGAATGAAAAACTGTTTTTT,CASSVAGQGNEKLFF
TRBJ1-3,TRBD1,NA,TRBV19,TGTGCCAGTGATCCCGGGACAGGGTCATCAAACTCTGGAAACACCATATATTTT,CASDPGTGSSNSGNTIYF
TRBJ2-2,NA,NA,TRBV2,TGTGCCAGCACGGCGGGGGCCTCCACCGGGGAGCTGTTTTTT,CASTAGASTGELFF
TRBJ1-4,NA,NA,TRBV28,TGTGCCAGCAGTTTACTCAATGAAAAACTGTTTTTT,CASSLLNEKLFF
TRBJ2-2,TRBD2,NA,TRBV7-2,TGTGCCAGCAGCATCGGGGGGGCGGGCACCGGGGAGCTGTTTTTT,CASSIGGAGTGELFF
TRBJ1-3,TRBD1,NA,TRBV15,TGTGCCACCAGCGAGGGACAGGGTGCAGAAACCATATATTTT,CATSEGQGAETIYF
TRBJ1-5,NA,NA,TRBV5-1,TGCGCCAGCAGCTTGGCCCCAAGGGGGTATAGCAATCAGCCCCAGCATTTT,CASSLAPRGYSNQPQHF
TRBJ1-2,NA,once,TRBV7-3,TGTGCCTCCGGGAGCCCCCCTAACTATGGCTACACCTTC,CASGSPPNYGYTF
TRBJ1-1,NA,once,TRBV27,TGTGCCAGCAGTCATGGAGCGGGGGAGAGGAACACTGAAGCTTTCTTT,CASSHGAGERNTEAFF
TRBJ2-7,NA,NA,TRBV28,TGTGCCAGCAGTTTGGGAGACGGGTCCTACGAGCAGTACTTC,CASSLGDGSYEQYF
TRBJ2-3,TRBD2,NA,TRBV4-3,TGCGCCAGCAGCCATCATGGAATTAGCGGGAGGAGCACAGATACGCAGTATTTT,CASSHHGISGRSTDTQYF
TRBJ1-2,TRBD1,many,TRBV5-6,TGTGCCAGCAGCTTCCCACAGGGGTCGGGCTACACCTTC,CASSFPQGSGYTF
TRBJ2-1,TRBD1,few,TRBV20-1,TGCAGTGCTAGTGCCGCCGGGACAGGGGTCAACAATGAGCAGTTCTTC,CSASAAGTGVNNEQFF
TRBJ1-3,NA,NA,TRBV10-3,TGTGCCTCAGGGGATAATGGAAACACCATATATTTT,CASGDNGNTIYF
TRBJ2-5,NA,NA,TRBV5-1,TGCGCCAGCACCCGCGGATTGCAGTATGGGGAGACCCAGTACTTC,CASTRGLQYGETQYF
TRBJ2-3,NA,NA,TRBV29-1,TGCAGCGTTGAAGGGTTGTGGAGCGGGAGCACAGATACGCAGTATTTT,CSVEGLWSGSTDTQYF
TRBJ1-5,TRBD1,NA,TRBV2,TGTGCCAGCAGGGACAGGGTAAACCAGCCCCAGCATTTT,CASRDRVNQPQHF
TRBJ1-6,NA,few,TRBV27,TGTGCCAGCAGTTTAGTGGGGGGGTCACCCCTCCACTTT,CASSLVGGSPLHF
TRBJ1-5,NA,NA,TRBV7-2,TGTGCCAGCAGCTTAGGGGCTGGTAGCAATCAGCCCCAGCATTTT,CASSLGAGSNQPQHF
TRBJ2-5,TRBD2,NA,TRBV19,TGTGCCAGTAGTATAGGTCCGGGAGGTTCGTCGGAGACCCAGTACTTC,CASSIGPGGSSETQYF
TRBJ1-4,TRBD1,NA,TRBV7-9,TGTGCCAGCAGCTTCGGGACAGCCAATAATGAAAAACTGTTTTTT,CASSFGTANNEKLFF
TRBJ2-1,TRBD2,few,TRBV5-1,TGCGCCAGCAGCTGGCAGACTAGCGGGAGGAGCAATGAGCAGTTCTTC,CASSWQTSGRSNEQFF
TRBJ1-2,NA,many,TRBV20-1,TGCAGTGCTAGTCCCAGGGCCGTCTATGGCTACACCTTC,CSASPRAVYGYTF
TRBJ2-3,NA,once,TRBV19,TGTGCCAGTAGAAGCGGGCGGCAGCTTCTCACAGATACGCAGTATTTT,CASRSGRQLLTDTQYF
TRBJ1-2,TRBD1,NA,TRBV5-4,TGTGCCAGCAGCCCCGGATTATCGGGACAGACTAACTATGGCTACACCTTC,CASSPGLSGQTNYGYTF
TRBJ1-6,NA,NA,TRBV7-9,TGTGCCAGCAGCCCCGTAAGGGGTCGGAGTTCACCCCTCCACTTT,CASSPVRGRSSPLHF
TRBJ2-1,TRBD2,NA,TRBV27,TGTGCCAGCAGGTCGACTAGCGGGGGCTACAATGAGCAGTTCTTC,CASRSTSGGYNEQFF
TRBJ2-1,NA,NA,TRBV7-9,TGTGCCAGCAGCTTTGAGGGCCCCTTCGAGCAGTTCTTC,CASSFEGPFEQFF
TRBJ1-5,NA,NA,TRBV10-3,TGTGCCATCAGCGATGGACAGAGCAATCAGCCCCAGCATTTT,CAISDGQSNQPQHF
TRBJ2-7,TRBD1,NA,TRBV5-1,TGCGCCAGCTCTGGACAGGGGGCAGCCTACGAGCAGTACTTC,CASSGQGAAYEQYF
TRBJ2-2,NA,NA,TRBV6-6,TGTGCCAGCAGTTCCCAGGGCCTCGGGGAGCTGTTTTTT,CASSSQGLGELFF
TRBJ1-2,TRBD1,few,TRBV7-3,TGTGCCAGCAGCCCGAGACAGGGGTACCCTCCGGGCTACACCTTC,CASSPRQGYPPGYTF